The entry below gives a single T cell receptor beta chain sequence along with its context. This clone was counted once. It has no known antigen specificity. No base-level quality is on record; no much larger clone is a single base apart. The meaning of the sample's time point label: pretherapy, before neoadjuvant immune checkpoint inhibitors. The samples were taken from NEOSTAR, a phase 2 randomized trial in operable NSCLC that tested neoadjuvant nivolumab or nivolumab plus ipilimumab, followed by surgery. The library was produced with the immunoSEQ multiplex PCR assay. In the paper's pipeline: Richness and clonality were used to summarize the repertoires, and clones that significantly expanded or contracted between pre- and post-therapy samples were identified. Held by TCRdb, this immuneACCESS table contains in-frame sequences only and omits some clones. Under half of the omission traces to an unresolved V gene where checked; the cause of the rest is unknown. That table supplies the V and J calls and clone size; D and trimming were determined from the DNA. The sample table lists 30,000 to 45,000 clones, 89% of them with a count of one. The top ten clones comprise 3.3% of the sample.

V was cut back by 0 bases and J by 0 bases, leaving a gap of 13 bases between them. Based on the germline V gene (reference sequence), the CDR1 and CDR2 sequences are GTSNPN and SVGIG. Inclusive of the bounding cysteine and phenylalanine, the CDR3 is 16 residues long. Only the CDR3 DNA stays, 48 bases, in frame from base 1. This sample is drawn from a study of neoadjuvant nivolumab and ipilimumab in lung cancer (TCRdb year 2020). The study in broad terms: Intravenous nivolumab was dosed at 3 mg/kg on days 1, 15 and 29, and in the combination arm ipilimumab 1 mg/kg was added on day 1 only. The primary endpoint of the trial was the rate of major pathologic response (MPR) in the intention-to-treat population of each study arm. Matched pretherapy and resected tumor pairs were analyzed for seven patients: four treated with nivolumab and three with nivolumab plus ipilimumab. A total of 40 to 45 patients with operable NSCLC were treated in the trial, with around 23 randomized to nivolumab monotherapy and about 21 randomized to nivolumab plus ipilimumab. TCR repertoires were compared between pretherapy (baseline) peripheral blood and tumors resected at surgery after neoadjuvant immune checkpoint blockade.

The research as a whole found: TCR richness and clonality were greater in resected tumors than in tumor-adjacent uninvolved lung, and increases were seen in more dual-therapy-treated tumors. From pretherapy to surgery, tumor T-cell richness and clonality increased in three of three dual-therapy tumors but in only two of four nivolumab-treated tumors. A small number of samples was subjected to TCR sequencing. A positive correlation was observed between pretherapy blood TCR richness and richness in tumors resected after neoadjuvant therapy (Spearman R = 0.82). No significant correlation was found between TCR clonality and pathologic tumor regression, and only one major-pathologic-response sample was available for the clonality analysis.

The sequence derives from an adult with non-small cell lung cancer. Material: peripheral blood, obtained before neoadjuvant nivolumab, alone or with ipilimumab. Here the chain combines TRBV30 and TRBJ2-3; a confident D gene designation cannot be given. CDR3 region: CAWSVLSGPSTDTQYF. In nucleotides, the sequence is TGTGCCTGGAGTGTACTCTCAGGACCTAGCACAGATACGCAGTATTTT.